The present T cell receptor (beta chain) was sequenced within a study of regulatory and conventional T cells in RAG deficiency. Study-wide results and limits: Other subsets showed 8.5 to 10-fold reductions, but Treg unique TCR beta sequences fell roughly 97-fold in these patients. These Omenn syndrome Treg sorts may hold peripherally activated cells instead. Shannon entropy fell and Simpson indices rose in RAG-deficient patients.

Details on this clone: Antigen: not known.

The assay was immunoSEQ multiplex PCR, and TCRdb's table has in-frame clones only and misses some. The data show about 24,000 clones, with approximately 96% seen just once and about 1.2% held by the top ten. Blood CD4+ CD25-low CD127-high conventional T cells supplied the genomic DNA template. The same data also went into a second study, on regulatory T cells. That paper states: Amplification used 52 TRBV primers and 13 TRBJ primers.

This clonotype was sampled from a human donor in good health. The sequencing sample was made of CD25- CD4+ T cells sorted from blood.

CDR3 bases: TGCGCCAGCAGCTTGGTCAGGGCCCTCCAAGAGACCCAGTACTTC. Amino acid sequence: CASSLVRALQETQYF. V gene TRBV5-1 combines with J gene TRBJ2-5; D might be TRBD1 (5 bases). V was cut by 0 bases and J by 1 base, with 10 bases left in between. CDR3 length: 15 amino acids. Germline V gene lookup returns CDR1 SGHRS and CDR2 YFSETQ.